A single sample is the source of the 14 T cell receptor beta chains below, sequenced in a study of identical twins. TCRdb processed the 5' RACE reads anew with MiXCR; each CDR3 protein has one entry. This table holds 500,000 to 600,000 distinct CDR3 sequences, less than 25% found once. These data also formed part of another study, on T cells expressing NK-cell markers.

Sequenced sample: CD4+ T cells sorted from blood. The source is a woman younger than 30 in good health.

The J gene is TRBJ2-2, the V gene TRBV14; D possibly corresponds to TRBD2 (6 bases). The CDR3 spans 13 residues. The V gene lost 5 bases and the J gene lost 6 bases, with 10 bases spanning the gap. Germline CDR1 is SGHDN and CDR2 is FVKESK. CDR3 sequence reads: CASSAGRAGELFF. CDR3 nucleotide sequence: TGTGCCAGCAGCGCGGGGCGGGCCGGGGAGCTGTTTTTT.

This clonotype was picked up a small number of times. V gene TRBV15 combines with J gene TRBJ2-3; D may be TRBD1 or TRBD2 (6 bases each). The germline gives CDR1 LNHNV, CDR2 YYDKDF (reference sequence). The length of the CDR3 is 17 residues. V shed 5 bases and J shed 3 bases, with 21 bases lying between them. CDR3 loop: CATSSAPSGGGTDTQYF. The CDR3 nucleotides read TGTGCCACCAGCTCCGCTCCCTCCGGAGGGGGGACAGATACGCAGTATTTT. The full variable domain, with the rest looked up from reference TRBV15 and TRBJ2-3, is DAMVIQNPRYQVTQFGKPVTLSCSQTLNHNVMYWYQQKSSQAPKLLFHYYDKDFNNEADTPDNFQSRRPNTSFCFLDIRSPGLGDTAMYLCATSSAPSGGGTDTQYFGPGTRLTVL.

This clonotype was counted many times. CDR3 sequence (DNA): TGCGCCAGCAGGGAGCGGGACACCGGGGAGCTGTTTTTT. As protein: CASRERDTGELFF. This sequence joins TRBV5-1 and TRBJ2-2; possibly TRBD2 for D (6 bases). Germline CDR1 and CDR2: SGHRS and YFSETQ. The CDR3 runs 13 residues. V dropped 5 bases and J dropped 3 bases, with 8 bases sitting between them.

The V gene is TRBV20-1, the J gene TRBJ2-3; D unclear. Trimming pared 6 bases from V and 5 bases from J, leaving 24 bases between. CDR1 is DFQATT and CDR2 is SNEGSKA in the germline V gene (reference sequence). This CDR3 is 16 amino acids long. The DNA of the CDR3 is TGCAGTGCAGGGAAAACGCGCCTTAAAGTCGAAGATACGCAGTATTTT. Residues: CSAGKTRLKVEDTQYF.

This clonotype was recorded once. The V call is TRBV3-1, the J call TRBJ2-5; D gene ambiguous. Germline V gene data show CDR1 as LGHDT and CDR2 as YNNKEL (reference sequence). Trimming pared 5 bases from V and 3 bases from J, leaving 19 bases between. The CDR3 is 16 amino acids. For the CDR3, the DNA is TGTGCCAGCAGCTCCTCTCCGGGCACAGCTAAAGAGACCCAGTACTTC. Translated, it gives CASSSSPGTAKETQYF.

The chain is built from TRBV20-1 and TRBJ2-7; TRBD1 aligns across 8 bases. V lost 5 bases to trimming and J lost 4 bases; unmatched junction nucleotides: 7. The CDR3 is 13 residues long. In germline, CDR1 is DFQATT, CDR2 SNEGSKA (reference sequence). Here the CDR3 DNA reads TGCAGTGCTTCCCGGGACAGGATTTACGAGCAGTACTTC. This encodes CSASRDRIYEQYF.

The chain has TRBV10-2 and TRBJ1-5; perhaps TRBD1 as D (5 bases). V dropped 8 bases and J dropped 4 bases, with 15 bases sitting between them. Germline CDR1 is WSHSY and CDR2 is SAAADI. The CDR3 length is 14 residues. DNA of the CDR3: TGCGCCAGCCGAGAAGACAGATTAAATCAGCCCCAGCATTTT. Amino acids: CASREDRLNQPQHF.

This clonotype has only a few counts. The CDR3: CASSSTSLRGANVLTF. The CDR3 DNA is TGTGCCAGCAGTTCCACTTCCCTCCGGGGGGCCAACGTCCTGACTTTC. V is TRBV28 and J is TRBJ2-6; D uncertain. The CDR3 length is 16 residues. V shed 4 bases and J shed 4 bases, with 14 bases lying between them. Germline V gene data show CDR1 as MDHEN and CDR2 as SYDVKM.

The V gene is TRBV12-3 or TRBV12-4, the J gene TRBJ2-5, with D unresolved. The CDR3 runs 13 residues. Trimming cost V 0 bases and J 5 bases, with 7 bases left between them. The CDR3 region is CASSLAGIETQYF. The CDR3 nucleotides read TGTGCCAGCAGTTTAGCGGGAATCGAGACCCAGTACTTC.

The genes are TRBV4-3 and TRBJ2-1; D unclear. There are 18 residues in the CDR3. Trimming took 0 bases from V and 0 from J, leaving 15 bases between them. Germline CDR1 is LGHNA and CDR2 is YSLEER. The CDR3 sequence: CASSQELPGGGSYNEQFF. CDR3 nucleotide sequence: TGCGCCAGCAGCCAAGAATTGCCCGGTGGCGGCTCCTACAATGAGCAGTTCTTC.

The chain combines TRBV5-5 with TRBJ2-1; 11 bases agree with TRBD2. Germline CDR1 is SGHKS and CDR2 is YYEKEE (reference sequence). V was clipped by 3 bases and J by 0 bases; unmatched bases: 8. The CDR3 length is 18 residues. CDR3 nucleotides: TGTGCCAGCAGCTATTCCCCCACTAGCGGGAGCTCCTACAATGAGCAGTTCTTC. The encoded protein is CASSYSPTSGSSYNEQFF.

The rearrangement links TRBV18 to TRBJ1-6; D is unresolved. Germline CDR1 KGHSH, CDR2 LQKENI. Trimming took off 1 base at V and 6 bases at J, with 4 bases between the two ends. The CDR3 sequence is 13 residues long. The CDR3 spells CASSPQGNSPLHF. CDR3 bases: TGTGCCAGCTCACCACAGGGTAATTCACCCCTCCACTTT. The complete variable domain, with remaining parts taken from reference TRBV18 and TRBJ1-6, reads NAGVMQNPRHLVRRRGQEARLRCSPMKGHSHVYWYRQLPEEGLKFMVYLQKENIIDESGMPKERFSAEFPKEGPSILRIQQVVRGDSAAYFCASSPQGNSPLHFGNGTRLTVT.

The CDR3 sequence is CAISDTGGTGELFF. For the CDR3, the DNA is TGTGCCATCAGTGATACAGGGGGCACCGGGGAGCTGTTTTTT. The chain combines TRBV10-3 with TRBJ2-2, with 8 bases aligning to TRBD1. Germline values: CDR1 ENHRY, CDR2 SYGVKD. This CDR3 comprises 14 residues. Unmatched junction bases numbered 1, after V lost 3 bases and J lost 4 bases.

The gene calls are TRBV29-1 and TRBJ2-7, with D unclear. CDR3 length: 10 amino acids. Per germline, CDR1 SQVTM and CDR2 ANQGSEA. V was trimmed by 7 bases and J by 7 bases, leaving 11 bases between them. This chain's CDR3 is CSALLGEQYF. CDR3 sequence (DNA): TGCAGCGCTCTCCTGGGGGAGCAGTACTTC.